Below, 5 T cell receptor delta chains from the same sample are listed, as sequenced in a study of gamma-delta chains in newborns, infants, children. TCRdb used CATT to re-call clones from the reads. The sample includes several thousand delta-chain clones, approximately 3.1% of them seen just once. The source material was blood. These receptors were taken from a child who was a newborn, infant or young child, either healthy, febrile or measles-vaccinated (not recorded which).

In its sample, this clone ranks as medium-sized. The chain uses TRDV2 and TRDJ2; TRDD3 matches 7 bases. With V trimmed by 0 bases and J by 8 bases, 11 bases remained unmatched. Germline V lookup: CDR1 GEAIGNYY, CDR2 EKD. The CDR3 runs to 16 residues. CDR3 sequence reads: CACDTVGDKASAQLFF. The CDR3 DNA follows: TGTGCCTGTGACACCGTCGGGGATAAGGCCTCGGCACAACTCTTCTTT.

Concerning this clone itself: This may stem from a read error, because a much larger clone lies one nucleotide away. The same CDR3 also results from other DNA sequences found in this sample. This chain joins TRDV2 and TRDJ2; a possible D gene is TRDD3 (6 bases). From germline, CDR1 is GEAIGNYY and CDR2 EKD. V was shortened by 1 base and J by 4 bases, with 12 bases between the two germline ends. The CDR3 loop spans 15 amino acids. CDR3 DNA: TGTGCCTGTGACACTGTGGGGGCTTCGACAGCACAACTCTTCTTT. It encodes CACDTVGASTAQLFF.

This clone has more than one count but fewer than ten. TCRdb's protein, taken from a much larger clone, differs from this DNA's translation at residue 16, likely owing to a read error; the protein displayed comes from the DNA. This CDR3 reads CACDYGGYRSWDTRQVFF. CDR3 nucleotides: TGTGCCTGTGACTATGGGGGATACCGCTCCTGGGACACCCGACAGGTGTTTTTC. The V and J genes are TRDV2 and TRDJ3, with 10 bases that match TRDD3. CDR3 size: 18 residues. From germline, CDR1 is GEAIGNYY and CDR2 EKD.

Within the sample, this clone is large. Other DNA sequences in the sample encode the same CDR3. The chain joins TRDV2 to TRDJ3, with D hard to call. This CDR3 has 16 amino acids. Trimming cost V 0 bases and J 0 bases, with 5 bases left between them. Germline values: CDR1 GEAIGNYY, CDR2 EKD. CDR3 coding DNA: TGTGCCTGTGACACCGTGGGCTCCTGGGACACCCGACAGATGTTTTTC. Translation gives CACDTVGSWDTRQMFF.

The sample holds a few counts of this clone. TCRdb's protein, taken from a much larger clone, differs from this DNA's translation at residue 14, likely owing to a read error; the protein displayed comes from the DNA. The chain has TRDV2 and TRDJ3; TRDD3 matches at 12 bases. This CDR3 is 18 amino acids long. The V gene's germline CDR1 is GEAIGNYY and CDR2 EKD. CDR3 nucleotide sequence: TGTGCCTGTGACAATACTGGGGGATACTCCTGGGACACCCAACAGATGTTTTTC. Its translation is CACDNTGGYSWDTQQMFF.